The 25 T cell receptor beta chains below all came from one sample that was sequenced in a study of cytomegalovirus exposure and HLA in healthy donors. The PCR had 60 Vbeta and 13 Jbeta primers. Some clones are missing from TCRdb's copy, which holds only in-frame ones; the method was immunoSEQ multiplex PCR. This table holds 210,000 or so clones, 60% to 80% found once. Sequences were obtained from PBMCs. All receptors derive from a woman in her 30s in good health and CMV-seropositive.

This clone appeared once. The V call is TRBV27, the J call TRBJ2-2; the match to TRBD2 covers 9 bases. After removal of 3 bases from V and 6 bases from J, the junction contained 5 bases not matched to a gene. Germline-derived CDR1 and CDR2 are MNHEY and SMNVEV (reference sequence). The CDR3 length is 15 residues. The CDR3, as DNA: TGTGCCAGCAGTTTTGCGGGGGGGACCGCCGGGGAGCTGTTTTTT. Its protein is CASSFAGGTAGELFF.

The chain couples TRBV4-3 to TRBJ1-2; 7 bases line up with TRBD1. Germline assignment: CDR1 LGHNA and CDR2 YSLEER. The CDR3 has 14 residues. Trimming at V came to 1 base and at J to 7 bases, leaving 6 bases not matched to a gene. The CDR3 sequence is CASSQARQGFGYTF. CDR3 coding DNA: TGCGCCAGCAGCCAAGCCCGACAGGGCTTTGGCTACACCTTC.

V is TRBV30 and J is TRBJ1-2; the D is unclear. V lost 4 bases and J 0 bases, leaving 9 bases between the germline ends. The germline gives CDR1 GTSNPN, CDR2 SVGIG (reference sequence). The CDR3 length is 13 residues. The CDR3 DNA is TGTGCCTGGAAGCCGAGGGCTAACTATGGCTACACCTTC. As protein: CAWKPRANYGYTF.

Here the CDR3 reads CSVERTGGNGYTF. As DNA, the CDR3 is TGCAGCGTTGAAAGGACAGGGGGGAATGGCTACACCTTC. This chain connects TRBV29-1 to TRBJ1-2; 10 bases fit TRBD1. The CDR3 length is 13 residues. Per the germline V gene, CDR1 is SQVTM and CDR2 is ANQGSEA. The J segment lost 6 bases and the V segment lost 2 bases, leaving 3 bases of the junction unmatched.

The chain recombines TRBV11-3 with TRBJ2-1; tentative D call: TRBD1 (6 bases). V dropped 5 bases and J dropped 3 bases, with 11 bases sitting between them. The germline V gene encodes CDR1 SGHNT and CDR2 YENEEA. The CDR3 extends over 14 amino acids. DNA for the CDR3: TGTGCCAGCAGCCCTGGACAGCTCTACAATGAGCAGTTCTTC. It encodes CASSPGQLYNEQFF.

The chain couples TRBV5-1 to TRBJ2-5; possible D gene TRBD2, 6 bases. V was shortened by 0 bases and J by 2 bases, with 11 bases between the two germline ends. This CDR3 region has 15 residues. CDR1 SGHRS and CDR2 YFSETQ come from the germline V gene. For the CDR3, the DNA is TGCGCCAGCAGCTTGGTGTGGGGACTTCAAGAGACCCAGTACTTC. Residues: CASSLVWGLQETQYF.

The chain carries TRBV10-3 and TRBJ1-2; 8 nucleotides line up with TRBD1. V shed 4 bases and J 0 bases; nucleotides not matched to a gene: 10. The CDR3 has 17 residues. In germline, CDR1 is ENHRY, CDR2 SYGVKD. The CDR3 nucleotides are TGTGCCATCAGTGGCATCCGGGACAGGACATCTAACTATGGCTACACCTTC. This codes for CAISGIRDRTSNYGYTF.

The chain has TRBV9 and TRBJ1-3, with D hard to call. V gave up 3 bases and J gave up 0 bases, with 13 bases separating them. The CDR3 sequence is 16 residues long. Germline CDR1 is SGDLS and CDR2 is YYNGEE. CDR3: CASSAGVGSSGNTIYF. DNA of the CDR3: TGTGCCAGCAGCGCCGGGGTCGGGAGCTCTGGAAACACCATATATTTT.

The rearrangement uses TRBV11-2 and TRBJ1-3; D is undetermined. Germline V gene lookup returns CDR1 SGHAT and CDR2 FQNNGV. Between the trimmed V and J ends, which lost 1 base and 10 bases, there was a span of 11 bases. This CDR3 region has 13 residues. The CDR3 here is CASSLGGDGTIYF. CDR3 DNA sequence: TGTGCCAGCAGCTTAGGGGGAGATGGGACCATATATTTT. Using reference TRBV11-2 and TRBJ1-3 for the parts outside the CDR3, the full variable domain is EAGVAQSPRYKIIEKRQSVAFWCNPISGHATLYWYQQILGQGPKLLIQFQNNGVVDDSQLPKDRFSAERLKGVDSTLKIQPAKLEDSAVYLCASSLGGDGTIYFGEGSWLTVV.

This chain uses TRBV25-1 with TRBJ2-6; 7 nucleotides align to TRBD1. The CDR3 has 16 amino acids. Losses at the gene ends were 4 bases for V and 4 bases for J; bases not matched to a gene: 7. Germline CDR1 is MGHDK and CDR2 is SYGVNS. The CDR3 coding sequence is TGTGCCAGCAGTGGAGGGGGCGCGAGCGGGGCCAACGTCCTGACTTTC. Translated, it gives CASSGGGASGANVLTF.

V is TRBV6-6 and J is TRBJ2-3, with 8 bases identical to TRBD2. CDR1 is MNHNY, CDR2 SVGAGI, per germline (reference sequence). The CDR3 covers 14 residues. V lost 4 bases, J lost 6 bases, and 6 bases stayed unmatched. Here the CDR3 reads CASSWSRGDDTQYF. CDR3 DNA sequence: TGTGCCAGCAGTTGGTCGCGGGGGGATGATACGCAGTATTTT.

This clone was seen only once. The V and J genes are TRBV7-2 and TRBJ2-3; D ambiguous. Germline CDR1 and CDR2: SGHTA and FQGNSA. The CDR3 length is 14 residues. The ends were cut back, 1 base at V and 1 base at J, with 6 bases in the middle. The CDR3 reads CASSLVSGTDTQYF. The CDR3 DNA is TGTGCCAGCAGCTTAGTGAGCGGCACAGATACGCAGTATTTT.

The CDR3 nucleotides are TGTGCCATCAGTGGGGGGACAGGTACGTCTGGGGCCAACGTCCTGACTTTC. This sequence encodes CAISGGTGTSGANVLTF. The J gene is TRBJ2-6, the V gene TRBV10-3; 8 bases match TRBD1. J lost 1 base, V lost 4 bases, and 6 bases had no gene match. The CDR3 is 17 amino acids. Germline V gene lookup returns CDR1 ENHRY and CDR2 SYGVKD.

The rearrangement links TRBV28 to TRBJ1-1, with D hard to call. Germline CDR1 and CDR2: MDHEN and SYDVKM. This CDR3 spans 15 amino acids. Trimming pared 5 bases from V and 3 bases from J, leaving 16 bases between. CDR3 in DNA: TGTGCCAGCAGTCCGGCAGGTTCTGGGCACACTGAAGCTTTCTTT. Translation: CASSPAGSGHTEAFF.

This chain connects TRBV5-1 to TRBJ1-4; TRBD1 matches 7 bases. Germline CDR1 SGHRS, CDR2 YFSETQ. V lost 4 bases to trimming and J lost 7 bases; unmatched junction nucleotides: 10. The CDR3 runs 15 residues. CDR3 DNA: TGCGCCAGCAGCGTGGACAGGCTTGTAGGTGAAAAACTGTTTTTT. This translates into CASSVDRLVGEKLFF.

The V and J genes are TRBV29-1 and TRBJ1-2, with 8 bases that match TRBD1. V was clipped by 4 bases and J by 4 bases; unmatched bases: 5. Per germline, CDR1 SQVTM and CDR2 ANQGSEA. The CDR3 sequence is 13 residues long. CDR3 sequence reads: CSVGQGMGYGYTF. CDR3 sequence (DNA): TGCAGCGTTGGACAGGGGATGGGCTATGGCTACACCTTC.

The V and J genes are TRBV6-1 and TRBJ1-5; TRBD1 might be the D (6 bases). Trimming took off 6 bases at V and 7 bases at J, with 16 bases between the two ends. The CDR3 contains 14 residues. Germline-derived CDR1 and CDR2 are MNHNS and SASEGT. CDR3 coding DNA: TGTGCCAGCAGGAACCCAATGACAGGACAGCCCCAGCATTTT. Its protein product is CASRNPMTGQPQHF.

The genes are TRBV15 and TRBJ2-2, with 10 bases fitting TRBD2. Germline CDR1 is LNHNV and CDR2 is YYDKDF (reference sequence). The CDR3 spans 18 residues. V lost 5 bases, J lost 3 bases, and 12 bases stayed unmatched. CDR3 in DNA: TGTGCCACCAGCCTTATCAGCGGGAGGGCCAAATACACCGGGGAGCTGTTTTTT. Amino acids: CATSLISGRAKYTGELFF.

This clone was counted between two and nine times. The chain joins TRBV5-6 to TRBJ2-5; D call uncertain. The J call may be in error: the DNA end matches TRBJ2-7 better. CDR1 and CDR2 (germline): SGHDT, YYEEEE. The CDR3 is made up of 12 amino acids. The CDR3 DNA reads TGTGCCAGCAGCTTGGCCGCCTACGAGCAGTACTTC. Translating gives CASSLAAYEQYF.

Here the CDR3 reads CASSDSVDRSANYGYTF. The CDR3 DNA follows: TGTGCCAGTAGTGATTCAGTCGACAGGTCCGCTAACTATGGCTACACCTTC. The chain couples TRBV19 to TRBJ1-2; TRBD1 is a possible D gene (6 bases). The CDR3 spans 17 residues. Germline V gene sequence: CDR1 LNHDA, CDR2 SQIVND (reference sequence). V was shortened by 5 bases and J by 0 bases, with 19 bases between the two germline ends.

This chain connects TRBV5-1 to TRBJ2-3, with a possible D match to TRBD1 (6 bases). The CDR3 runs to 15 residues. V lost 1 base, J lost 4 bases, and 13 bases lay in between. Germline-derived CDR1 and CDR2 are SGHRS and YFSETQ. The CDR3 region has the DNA TGCGCCAGCAGCTTGTCAGGGGCAGCCGCAGATACGCAGTATTTT. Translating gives CASSLSGAAADTQYF.

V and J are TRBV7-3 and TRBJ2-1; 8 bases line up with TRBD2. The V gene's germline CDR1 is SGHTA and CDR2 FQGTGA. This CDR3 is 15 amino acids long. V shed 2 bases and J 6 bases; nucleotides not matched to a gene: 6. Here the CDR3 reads CASSLDGGAANEQFF. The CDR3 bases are TGTGCCAGCAGCTTAGACGGGGGGGCCGCCAATGAGCAGTTCTTC.

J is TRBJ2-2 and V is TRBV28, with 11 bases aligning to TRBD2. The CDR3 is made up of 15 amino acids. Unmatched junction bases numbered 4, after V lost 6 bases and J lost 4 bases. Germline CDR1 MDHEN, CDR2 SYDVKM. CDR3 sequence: CASRIGLAGTGELFF. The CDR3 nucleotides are TGTGCCAGCAGGATAGGACTAGCGGGCACCGGGGAGCTGTTTTTT.

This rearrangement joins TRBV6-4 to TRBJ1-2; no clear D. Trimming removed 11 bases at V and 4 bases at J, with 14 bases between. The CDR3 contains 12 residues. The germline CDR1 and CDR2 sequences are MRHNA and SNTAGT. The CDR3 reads CAPYRPGYGYTF. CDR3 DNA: TGTGCCCCATACCGGCCGGGCTATGGCTACACCTTC.

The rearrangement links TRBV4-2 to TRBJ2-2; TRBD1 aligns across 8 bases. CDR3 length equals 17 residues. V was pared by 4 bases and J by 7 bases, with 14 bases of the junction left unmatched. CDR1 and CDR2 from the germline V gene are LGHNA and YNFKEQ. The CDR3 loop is CASSPTGRGRSGGELFF. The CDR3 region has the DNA TGTGCCAGCAGCCCTACGGGCAGGGGGCGATCGGGCGGGGAGCTGTTTTTT.